This T cell receptor beta chain was captured by sequencing in a study of shared clonotypes between healthy human individuals (TCRdb year 2020). Regarding the study in general: The cohort included three men and two women between 18 and 49 years of age. Libraries were prepared and TCR repertoires were sequenced by different laboratories using diverse techniques, in order to increase sequencing depth and limit assay-specific biases. To estimate repertoire size and how much clonotypes are shared between individuals, the study performed deep sequencing of blood TCR repertoires from 4 to 6 healthy adults. Per donor, leukapheresis produced somewhere between about 0.94 and 8.9 billion PBMCs. Summary of the overall study and its limitations: Based on pairwise subsampling, the degree of clonotype sharing among donors was expected to be affected by sequencing depth. Sampling was restricted to blood, and TCR repertoires in tissue are likely to differ from TCR repertoires in blood. The genetic and exposure-history diversity represented was limited by the small number of donors.

Donors were healthy HIV-negative adults with no recently reported acute infections or vaccinations. Every donor was a Caucasian adult residing in Nashville, Tennessee, USA. For unsorted samples, 84 million or so PBMCs were counted, and genomic DNA was extracted using the QIAamp DNA Blood Mini kit. Blood was collected by leukapheresis, and PBMCs were isolated by Ficoll-Histopaque density gradient centrifugation and then cryopreserved in liquid nitrogen vapor phase. The CDR3, cysteine through phenylalanine, is 14 amino acids long. Here the CDR3 DNA is all that survives: 42 bases in frame from base 1. Sequences SNHLY (CDR1) and FYNNEI (CDR2) are obtained from the germline V gene. V is cut back by 5 bases and J by 5 bases, with 5 bases in the junction unmatched. Using the deep immunoSEQ assay, multiplex PCR amplified TCR CDR3 regions from genomic DNA. Extracted genomic DNA from each cell subset was spread evenly across all wells of several immunoSEQ 96-well plates, with each plate serving as a replicate. For unsorted PBMC, 250 to 300 ng genomic DNA, equal to 25,000 to 35,000 T cell genomes, was loaded into each replicate PCR. Ten immunoSEQ deep assay plates were used to sequence the unsorted PBMC genomic DNA. Purified libraries were quantified with a Qubit 3.0 fluorometer, sized on a Bioanalyzer 2100, and re-quantified with the KAPA Library Quantification kit. Every immunoSEQ 96-well plate was sequenced on a dedicated single-read 150-cycle Illumina NextSeq 550 flow cell. Per the original workflow: Because only junctional sequences without quality scores were contained in the immunoSEQ output, filtering matching that applied to full-length reads could not be performed. To assign V/J genes and CDR3, sequences were annotated using PyIR, a Python wrapper for IgBLAST v1.9, with IMGT germline references. Reads were removed for weak V/J assignments (E-value above 1e-6), missing CDR3, stop codons, out-of-frame junctions, or ambiguous translated residues. V3J clonotypes were defined as sequences sharing an identical inferred V gene, J gene, and CDR3 amino acid sequence. The percentage overlap between two repertoires was calculated by dividing the number of shared unique clonotypes by the size of the smaller repertoire. RTK rarefaction, the Chao1 estimator, and Recon v2.1 estimates of unobserved clonotypes were used to assess repertoire richness. Here the immuneACCESS table is served through TCRdb, limited to in-frame sequences with V and J called. Missing clones are a known gap in these copies; in checked studies unresolved V genes cover under half, and the rest lacks a known reason. V and J calls and clone size are copied from that table; D and trimming were computed from the DNA. Present in this sample are 450,000 to 500,000 clones, approximately 79% of which were seen just once. The biggest ten clones account for around 12% of the sample.

A single count supports this clone. Its antigen remains unidentified. No clone much larger than this one lies a single base away; base qualities are absent. The sequenced sample consisted of PBMCs. Here the chain combines TRBV2 and TRBJ1-5, and 8 junctional nucleotides match TRBD1. The TCR sequence derives from a middle-aged woman in good health. Some clones in this sample may be carry-over from other donors' samples. Read as DNA, the sequence is TGTGCCAGCAGTCAGGACAGGGATGATCAGCCCCAGCATTTT. Translated, this is CASSQDRDDQPQHF.